Included here is one T cell receptor beta chain sequence, with context. This sample was taken from a study of blood T cell repertoires in COVID-19. In the study overall: The study counted Cohort 3 donors as recovered given two negative PCRs, clearance, or symptom resolution. The United States, Italy and Spain provided the acute and convalescent COVID-19 samples. PBMCs, B-cell-depleted T cells, or T cells were the source of the cDNA or gDNA that made up the material.

The V gene's germline CDR1 is SGHTA and CDR2 FQGTGA. Trimming cost V 0 bases and J 14 bases; bases outside gene matches: 2. The CDR3 length is 12 residues. Data came from immunoSEQ multiplex PCR; TCRdb stores just in-frame clones and leaves some out. The sample holds some 330,000 clones, over 75% seen once. Categorization into cohorts depended on clinical history that participants reported. The chain couples TRBV7-3 to TRBJ2-1; 9 bases fit TRBD2. What was sequenced was PBMCs or T cells enriched from blood (not recorded which). This TCR was recovered from a man aged 35-49 years in a cohort exposed to, infected with or recovered from COVID-19 (not recorded which). CDR3: CASSLTSGRKFF. CDR3 sequence (DNA): TGTGCCAGCAGCTTAACAAGCGGGAGGAAGTTCTTC.